Ten or more counts support the clone carrying this TCR beta chain. Clones were sequenced by immunoSEQ multiplex PCR, and TCRdb holds only the in-frame ones, with some missing. The repertoire holds about 340,000 clones, with approximately 86% as singletons. Enrolled during active infection, Seattle patients were then followed longitudinally. The sample comes from a study of blood T cell repertoires in COVID-19. About the research overall: Both acute and convalescent COVID-19 samples were obtained from the United States, Italy and Spain. T cells, B-cell-depleted T cells, or PBMCs provided the cDNA or gDNA that served as material.

Germline V gene data show CDR1 as MGHRA and CDR2 as YSYEKL. The CDR3 sequence is 17 residues long. The junction had 6 bases not matched to a gene; V was cut back by 4 bases and J by 0 bases. Sequencing used peripheral blood. This chain joins TRBV4-1 and TRBJ1-3; 10 nucleotides agree with TRBD1. This TCR was recovered from a woman aged 55-69 years with COVID-19, enrolled during active disease. The chain's CDR3 is CASSRGTGASSGNTIYF. Written as DNA, the CDR3 is TGCGCCAGCAGCCGAGGGACAGGGGCAAGCTCTGGAAACACCATATATTTT.